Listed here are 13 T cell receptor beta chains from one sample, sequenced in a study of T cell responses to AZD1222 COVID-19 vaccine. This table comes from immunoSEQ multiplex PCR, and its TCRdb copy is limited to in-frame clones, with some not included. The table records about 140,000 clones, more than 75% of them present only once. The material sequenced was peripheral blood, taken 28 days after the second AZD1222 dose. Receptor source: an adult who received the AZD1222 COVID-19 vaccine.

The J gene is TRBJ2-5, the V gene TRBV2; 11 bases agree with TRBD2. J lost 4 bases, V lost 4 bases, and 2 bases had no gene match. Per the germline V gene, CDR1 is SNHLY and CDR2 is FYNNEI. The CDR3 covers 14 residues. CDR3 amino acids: CASSVAGGGETQYF. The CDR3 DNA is TGTGCCAGCAGTGTAGCGGGAGGGGGAGAGACCCAGTACTTC.

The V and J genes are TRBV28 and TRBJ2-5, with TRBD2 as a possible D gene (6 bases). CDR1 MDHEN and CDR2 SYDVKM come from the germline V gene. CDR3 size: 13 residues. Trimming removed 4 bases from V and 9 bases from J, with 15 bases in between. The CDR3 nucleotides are TGTGCCAGCAGTTCGCTGCGGGACTCGGCCCAGTACTTC. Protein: CASSSLRDSAQYF.

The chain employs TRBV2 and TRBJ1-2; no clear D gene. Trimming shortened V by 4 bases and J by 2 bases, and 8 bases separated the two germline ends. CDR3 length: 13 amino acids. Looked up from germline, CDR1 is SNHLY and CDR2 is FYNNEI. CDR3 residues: CASSGLKNYGYTF. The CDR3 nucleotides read TGTGCCAGCAGTGGACTTAAAAACTATGGCTACACCTTC.

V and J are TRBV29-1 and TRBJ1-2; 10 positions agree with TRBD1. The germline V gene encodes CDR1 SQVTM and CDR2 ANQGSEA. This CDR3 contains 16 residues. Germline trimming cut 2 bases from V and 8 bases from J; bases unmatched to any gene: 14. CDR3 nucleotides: TGCAGCGTTGAAATTATGGGGACAGGGGCCGTGGGGGGCTACACCTTC. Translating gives CSVEIMGTGAVGGYTF.

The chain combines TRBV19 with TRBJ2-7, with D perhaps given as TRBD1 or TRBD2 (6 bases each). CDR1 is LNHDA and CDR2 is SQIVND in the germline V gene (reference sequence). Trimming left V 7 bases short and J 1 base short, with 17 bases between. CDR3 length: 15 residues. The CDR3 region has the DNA TGTGCCAGTACCAAAGGGGGGCAGGGTTCCTACGAGCAGTACTTC. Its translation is CASTKGGQGSYEQYF.

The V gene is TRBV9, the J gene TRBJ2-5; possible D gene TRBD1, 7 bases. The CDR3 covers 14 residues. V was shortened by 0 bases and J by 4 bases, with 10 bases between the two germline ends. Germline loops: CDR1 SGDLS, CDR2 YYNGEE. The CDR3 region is CASSVGGDRETQYF. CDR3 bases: TGTGCCAGCAGCGTAGGGGGGGACAGAGAGACCCAGTACTTC. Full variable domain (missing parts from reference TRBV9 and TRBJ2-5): DSGVTQTPKHLITATGQRVTLRCSPRSGDLSVYWYQQSLDQGLQFLIQYYNGEERAKGNILERFSAQQFPDLHSELNLSSLELGDSALYFCASSVGGDRETQYFGPGTRLLVL.

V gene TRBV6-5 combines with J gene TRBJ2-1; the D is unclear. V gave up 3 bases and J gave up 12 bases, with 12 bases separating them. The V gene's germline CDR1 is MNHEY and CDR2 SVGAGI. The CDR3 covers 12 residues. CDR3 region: CASSYGQYRQFF. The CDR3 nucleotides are TGTGCCAGCAGTTATGGGCAGTATCGGCAGTTCTTC.

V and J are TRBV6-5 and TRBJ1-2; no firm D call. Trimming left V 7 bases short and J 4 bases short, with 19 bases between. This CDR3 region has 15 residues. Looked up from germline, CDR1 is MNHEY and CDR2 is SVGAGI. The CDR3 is CASTLGPADIYGYTF. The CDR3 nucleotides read TGTGCCAGCACACTCGGCCCGGCAGATATCTATGGCTACACCTTC.

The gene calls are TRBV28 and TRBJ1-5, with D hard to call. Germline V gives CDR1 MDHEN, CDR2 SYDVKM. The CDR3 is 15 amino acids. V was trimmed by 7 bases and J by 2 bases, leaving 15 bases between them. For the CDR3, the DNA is TGTGCCAGCACATACGCGGACCCCGGCAATCAGCCCCAGCATTTT. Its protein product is CASTYADPGNQPQHF.

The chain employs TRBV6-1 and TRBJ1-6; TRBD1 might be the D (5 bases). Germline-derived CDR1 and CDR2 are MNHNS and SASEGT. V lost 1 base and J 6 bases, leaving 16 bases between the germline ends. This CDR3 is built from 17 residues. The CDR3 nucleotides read TGTGCCAGCAGTGAAGTGGCGGCGGGACTGGGTAATTCACCCCTCCACTTT. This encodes CASSEVAAGLGNSPLHF.

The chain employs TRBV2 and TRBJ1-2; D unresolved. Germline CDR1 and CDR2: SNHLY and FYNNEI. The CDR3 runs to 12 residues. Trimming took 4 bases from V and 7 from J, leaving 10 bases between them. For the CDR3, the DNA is TGTGCCAGCAGTGCAACACGGAGTGGCTACACCTTC. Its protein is CASSATRSGYTF.

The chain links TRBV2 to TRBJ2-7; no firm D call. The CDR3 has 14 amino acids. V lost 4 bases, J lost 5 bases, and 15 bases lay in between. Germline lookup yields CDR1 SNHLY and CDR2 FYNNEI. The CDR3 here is CASSARSFVDEQYF. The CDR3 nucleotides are TGTGCCAGCAGTGCCCGGTCCTTTGTGGACGAGCAGTACTTC.

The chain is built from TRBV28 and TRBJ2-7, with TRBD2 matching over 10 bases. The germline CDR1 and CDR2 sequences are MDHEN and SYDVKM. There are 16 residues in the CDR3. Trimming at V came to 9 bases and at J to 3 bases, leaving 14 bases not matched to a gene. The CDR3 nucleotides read TGTGCCAGTTCGACTAGCGGGTACCATAATAACTACGAGCAGTACTTC. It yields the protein CASSTSGYHNNYEQYF.